The 14 T cell receptor beta chains below were found in one sample sequenced in a study of blood T cell dynamics during melanoma immunotherapy. As to time point: week 3, after first cycle of checkpoint inhibitor. Assay: immunoSEQ multiplex PCR; the TCRdb copy retains only in-frame clones and omits some. The repertoire has over 15,000 clones, roughly nine tenths of them found once; the top ten carry over 6%. The source was blood, collected from a patient treated with checkpoint blockade. Receptors were obtained from a human donor with melanoma.

This chain connects TRBV19 to TRBJ1-5, with a weak D call TRBD1 (5 bases). CDR3 length equals 13 residues. The V and J ends lost 6 bases and 5 bases respectively, with 11 bases between them. From germline, CDR1 is LNHDA and CDR2 SQIVND (reference sequence). In nucleotides, the CDR3 is TGTGCCAGTAGAGACAGCCTTTATCAGCCCCAGCATTTT. Translation: CASRDSLYQPQHF. Combining the CDR3 with reference TRBV19 and TRBJ1-5 gives the whole variable domain DGGITQSPKYLFRKEGQNVTLSCEQNLNHDAMYWYRQDPGQGLRLIYYSQIVNDFQKGDIAEGYSVSREKKESFPLTVTSAQKNPTAFYLCASRDSLYQPQHFGDGTRLSIL.

This sequence joins TRBV28 and TRBJ1-1; D is uncertain. This CDR3 spans 14 amino acids. V lost 7 bases and J lost 5, with 17 bases in between. Germline CDR1 is MDHEN and CDR2 is SYDVKM. The CDR3 spells CASIGASKGTEAFF. The CDR3 DNA reads as TGTGCCAGCATAGGAGCCAGCAAAGGAACTGAAGCTTTCTTT.

The J gene is TRBJ2-7, the V gene TRBV6-6; TRBD2 aligns across 9 bases. J gave up 2 bases and V 6 bases, and 2 bases lay outside the gene matches. The V gene's germline CDR1 is MNHNY and CDR2 SVGAGI (reference sequence). The CDR3 is 13 amino acids. The CDR3 loop reads CASRTSGAYEQYF. The CDR3 region has the DNA TGTGCCAGCAGGACTAGCGGCGCCTACGAGCAGTACTTC.

V and J are TRBV18 and TRBJ2-7, with TRBD1 matching over 8 bases. Germline V gene data show CDR1 as KGHSH and CDR2 as LQKENI. Trimming cost V 3 bases and J 3 bases; bases outside gene matches: 7. This CDR3 comprises 15 residues. CDR3 protein: CASSPAGTGNYEQYF. The CDR3 DNA reads TGTGCCAGCTCACCCGCCGGGACAGGTAACTACGAGCAGTACTTC.

This sequence joins TRBV30 and TRBJ2-7; TRBD2 is a possible D gene (5 bases). CDR3 length: 14 residues. The V gene lost 2 bases and the J gene lost 5 bases, with 16 bases spanning the gap. Germline assignment: CDR1 GTSNPN and CDR2 SVGIG (reference sequence). DNA of the CDR3: TGTGCCTGGAGTTCCCTTACTAGTAAACACGAGCAGTACTTC. The encoded protein is CAWSSLTSKHEQYF.

The chain uses TRBV7-6 and TRBJ1-1, with 7 bases aligning to TRBD1. V gave up 4 bases and J gave up 6 bases; unmatched junction bases: 11. The CDR3 has 15 residues. Germline V CDR1 and CDR2: SGHVS, FNYEAQ. The CDR3 DNA follows: TGTGCCAGCAGCTCCACCACAGGGGTGGGCGCTGAAGCTTTCTTT. Protein: CASSSTTGVGAEAFF. The full variable domain, its missing parts supplied by reference TRBV7-6 and TRBJ1-1, is GAGVSQSPRYKVTKRGQDVALRCDPISGHVSLYWYRQALGQGPEFLTYFNYEAQQDKSGLPNDRFSAERPEGSISTLTIQRTEQRDSAMYRCASSSTTGVGAEAFFGQGTRLTVV.

The chain recombines TRBV21-1 with TRBJ2-2; the DNA was not compared with TRBD2, the D call given in the table. TRBV21-1 constitutes a pseudogene. There are 20 residues in the CDR3. The CDR3 region is CASSKPSAGAGGLGTGELFF. CDR3 nucleotides: TGTGCCAGCAGCAAACCGTCCGCAGGGGCGGGAGGCCTGGGCACCGGGGAGCTGTTTTTT.

V gene TRBV6-5 combines with J gene TRBJ1-1; no clear D gene. This CDR3 is 12 amino acids long. V was shortened by 5 bases and J by 10 bases, with 14 bases between the two germline ends. CDR1 MNHEY and CDR2 SVGAGI come from the germline V gene. The CDR3 is CASSREGAGAFF. The CDR3 nucleotides are TGTGCCAGCAGTCGAGAGGGCGCGGGAGCTTTCTTT.

This clone has more than one count but fewer than ten. The V and J genes are TRBV30 and TRBJ1-5, with D possibly matching TRBD1 (6 bases). Trimming stripped 2 bases from V and 2 bases from J, with 13 bases between. This CDR3 region has 15 residues. Germline V lookup: CDR1 GTSNPN, CDR2 SVGIG (reference sequence). CDR3 sequence reads: CAWSYGGKGNQPQHF. The CDR3 nucleotides read TGTGCCTGGAGTTATGGGGGCAAGGGCAATCAGCCCCAGCATTTT.

The chain is built from TRBV7-2 and TRBJ2-7; D gene uncertain. CDR1 and CDR2 from the germline V gene are SGHTA and FQGNSA. There are 13 residues in the CDR3. Trimming cost V 3 bases and J 2 bases, with 8 bases left between them. In DNA form, the CDR3 reads TGTGCCAGCAGCTTTGAGCAGACCTACGAGCAGTACTTC. Encoded protein: CASSFEQTYEQYF.

The CDR3 nucleotides read TGTGCCAGCAGCCGACCCGGACAGTCCGGCTACACCTTC. It codes for CASSRPGQSGYTF. This chain connects TRBV6-5 to TRBJ1-2; TRBD1 might be the D (6 bases). V shed 6 bases and J shed 8 bases, with 16 bases lying between them. Germline V lookup: CDR1 MNHEY, CDR2 SVGAGI. This CDR3 contains 13 residues.

This chain connects TRBV25-1 to TRBJ2-2; 7 nucleotides match TRBD2. CDR1 and CDR2 (germline): MGHDK, SYGVNS. Trimming removed 2 bases from V and 3 bases from J; junction bases left unmatched: 9. The CDR3 is made up of 17 amino acids. For the CDR3, the DNA is TGTGCCAGCAGTGAAGGCGCTAGCGGTTATCACACCGGGGAGCTGTTTTTT. Translating gives CASSEGASGYHTGELFF.

The chain links TRBV4-3 to TRBJ2-1; TRBD1 matches at 8 bases. There are 14 residues in the CDR3. The V gene end was trimmed by 1 base and the J gene end by 7 bases; junction bases not matched to a gene: 3. In germline, CDR1 is LGHNA, CDR2 YSLEER. The CDR3 bases are TGCGCCAGCAGCCAAGGGACAGGGAAGAATGAGCAGTTCTTC. This codes for CASSQGTGKNEQFF.

The J gene is TRBJ2-3, the V gene TRBV7-2; D tentatively fits TRBD1 or TRBD2 (5 bases each). The CDR3 length is 16 residues. CDR1 and CDR2 from the germline V gene are SGHTA and FQGNSA. Trimming removed 5 bases at V and 0 bases at J, with 15 bases between. This CDR3 is CASSVWDGSSTDTQYF. CDR3 bases: TGTGCCAGCAGCGTATGGGACGGATCTAGCACAGATACGCAGTATTTT.